Presented here are 30 T cell receptor beta chains from one specimen sequenced in a study of T cells in Graves' hyperthyroidism and ophthalmopathy (dated by TCRdb to the late 2010s). Library construction relied on multiplex PCR. The data were produced on an Illumina HiSeq 2000. The TCR beta CDR3 regions were amplified from the RNA transcripts. A first-round RT-PCR of the TCR CDR3 used the HTBI primer set with the Qiagen OneStep RT-PCR kit. Using fastp trimming at Q25 and MiXCR clonotype assembly, TCRdb reanalyzed the public sequencing data and kept in-frame beta chains. Identical CDR3 protein sequences are pooled into one entry, listed with their most common genes and DNA. Across this sample there are about 360,000 distinct CDR3 sequences, with around 13% seen only once. Of the sample, 9% to 9.5% falls within the top ten clones. The sample taken for sequencing was blood. These receptors originate from a woman in her late teens or twenties with Graves' hyperthyroidism.

This clonotype was seen many times. V usage is TRBV7-2 and J usage is TRBJ1-1; D gene unclear. Per germline, CDR1 SGHTA and CDR2 FQGNSA. CDR3 length equals 14 residues. V was pared by 2 bases and J by 0 bases, with 7 bases between. The CDR3 reads CASSLSAMNTEAFF. The CDR3, as DNA: TGTGCCAGCAGCTTATCGGCGATGAACACTGAAGCTTTCTTT.

This clonotype was detected many times. The chain joins TRBV20-1 to TRBJ2-2, with D perhaps matching TRBD2 (7 bases). The CDR3 length is 13 residues. CDR1 is DFQATT and CDR2 is SNEGSKA in the germline V gene (reference sequence). Trimming took off 5 bases at V and 4 bases at J, with 11 bases between the two ends. The CDR3 sequence is CSAYRGATGELFF. CDR3 coding DNA: TGCAGTGCTTACCGGGGGGCCACCGGGGAGCTGTTTTTT.

This clonotype occurred many times. The genes are TRBV11-3 and TRBJ1-1; D ambiguous. V lost 5 bases, J lost 7 bases, and 14 bases lay in between. CDR1 is SGHNT and CDR2 is YENEEA in the germline V gene. This CDR3 is 13 amino acids long. Here the CDR3 reads CASSEHRGYEAFF. In DNA, the CDR3 is TGTGCCAGCAGCGAGCACCGGGGATATGAAGCTTTCTTT. The full variable domain, rest sourced from reference TRBV11-3 and TRBJ1-1, is EAGVVQSPRYKIIEKKQPVAFWCNPISGHNTLYWYLQNLGQGPELLIRYENEEAVDDSQLPKDRFSAERLKGVDSTLKIQPAELGDSAVYLCASSEHRGYEAFFGQGTRLTVV.

This clonotype came up a few times. The chain employs TRBV9 and TRBJ2-5; no definite D call. The CDR3 is made up of 12 amino acids. Per the germline V gene, CDR1 is SGDLS and CDR2 is YYNGEE. The V and J ends lost 2 bases and 4 bases respectively, with 6 bases between them. CDR3 in amino acids: CASSVWGETQYF. CDR3 DNA sequence: TGTGCCAGCAGCGTGTGGGGAGAGACCCAGTACTTC.

This clonotype was picked up many times. The V gene is TRBV27, the J gene TRBJ2-5; 11 bases align to TRBD1. The V and J ends lost 6 bases and 6 bases, in that order; junction bases with no gene match: 6. CDR3 length equals 14 residues. The germline gives CDR1 MNHEY, CDR2 SMNVEV (reference sequence). The CDR3 region is CASRPGTGGKTQYF. The CDR3 nucleotides are TGTGCCAGCAGACCCGGGACAGGGGGAAAGACCCAGTACTTC.

At least ten counts were recorded for this clonotype. The chain employs TRBV7-2 and TRBJ2-1; TRBD2 aligns across 8 bases. V lost 7 bases to trimming and J lost 6 bases; unmatched junction nucleotides: 5. The CDR3 covers 13 residues. The germline V gene has CDR1 SGHTA and CDR2 FQGNSA. The CDR3 DNA is TGTGCCAGCAACAAGCGGGAGATCAATGAGCAGTTCTTC. Protein product: CASNKREINEQFF.

This clonotype occurred many times. Written as DNA, the CDR3 is TGTGCCATCAGCAGTGGGCACGGGGGCTACAATGAGCAGTTCTTC. Translation gives CAISSGHGGYNEQFF. The chain has TRBV10-3 and TRBJ2-1; D perhaps matches TRBD2 (6 bases). The germline V gene encodes CDR1 ENHRY and CDR2 SYGVKD. This CDR3 has 15 residues. Trimming cost V 6 bases and J 3 bases, with 15 bases left between them.

This clonotype was detected only a few times. This chain joins TRBV27 and TRBJ2-5, with TRBD1 matching over 10 bases. CDR3 length: 15 amino acids. Germline trimming cut 5 bases from V and 1 base from J; bases unmatched to any gene: 4. Looked up from germline, CDR1 is MNHEY and CDR2 is SMNVEV (reference sequence). In nucleotides, the CDR3 is TGTGCCAGCAGTCCCGGGACAGGGGCCCAAGAGACCCAGTACTTC. This encodes CASSPGTGAQETQYF.

This clonotype has a handful of counts. J is TRBJ2-5 and V is TRBV12-3 or TRBV12-4; TRBD1 is a possible D gene (6 bases). Trimming shortened V by 3 bases and J by 3 bases, and 11 bases separated the two germline ends. CDR3 length: 14 amino acids. CDR3 DNA sequence: TGTGCCAGCAGTTTCCCGGACAGAAAAGAGACCCAGTACTTC. As protein: CASSFPDRKETQYF.

This clonotype was counted at least ten times. The chain is built from TRBV10-1 and TRBJ1-1; D is ambiguous. There are 15 residues in the CDR3. V was shortened by 4 bases and J by 1 base, with 13 bases between the two germline ends. Germline V gene lookup returns CDR1 WNHNN and CDR2 SYGVQD (reference sequence). This chain's CDR3 is CASSGGMARNTEAFF. The DNA for the CDR3 is TGCGCCAGCAGTGGCGGAATGGCCCGGAACACTGAAGCTTTCTTT.

This clonotype showed up many times. The V gene is TRBV6-2 or TRBV6-3, the J gene TRBJ2-1; TRBD2 matches at 14 bases. Germline lookup yields CDR1 MNHEY and CDR2 SVGEGT. The CDR3 has 15 amino acids. The junction had 8 bases not matched to a gene; V was cut back by 6 bases and J by 10 bases. Here the CDR3 DNA reads TGTGCCAGCAGACCGGGACTAGCGGGAGTTCACGAGCAGTTCTTC. Its translation is CASRPGLAGVHEQFF.

In its sample, this clonotype was seen many times. The chain recombines TRBV6-1 with TRBJ2-3, with 7 bases that match TRBD2. The CDR3 has 15 residues. Trimming took 6 bases from V and 0 from J; bases not matched to a gene: 6. Germline CDR1 MNHNS, CDR2 SASEGT. The CDR3 protein is CASSISRGSTDTQYF. CDR3 nucleotides: TGTGCCAGCAGCATATCGCGGGGGAGCACAGATACGCAGTATTTT.

This clonotype was seen ten or more times. The rearrangement links TRBV5-1 to TRBJ2-1; TRBD2 aligns across 12 bases. V shed 0 bases, J shed 0 bases, and the junction held 10 bases outside the gene matches. CDR1 and CDR2 from the germline V gene are SGHRS and YFSETQ. This CDR3 comprises 20 residues. Here the CDR3 reads CASSLGRTSGATSSYNEQFF. CDR3 DNA: TGCGCCAGCAGCTTGGGTCGGACTAGCGGGGCTACGAGCTCCTACAATGAGCAGTTCTTC.

In its sample, this clonotype was seen many times. V usage is TRBV5-8 and J usage is TRBJ2-3, with no clear D. V shed 3 bases and J shed 0 bases, with 14 bases lying between them. This CDR3 spans 16 amino acids. The V gene's germline CDR1 is SGHTS and CDR2 YDEGEE. CDR3 DNA: TGTGCCAGCAGCTCCGGACCGGCTGTGAGCACAGATACGCAGTATTTT. This gives the protein CASSSGPAVSTDTQYF.

This clonotype was seen many times. The CDR3, as DNA: TGTGCCAGCAGCACCCGGGCCGGCGGTAGCTCCTACGAGCAGTACTTC. Its translation: CASSTRAGGSSYEQYF. The V call is TRBV7-2, the J call TRBJ2-7, with D unresolved. CDR3 size: 16 residues. Germline V CDR1 and CDR2: SGHTA, FQGNSA. The V end lost 5 bases, the J end lost 0 bases, and 17 bases lay between the germline ends.

This clonotype was detected many times. The V call is TRBV20-1, the J call TRBJ2-5; 12 bases are shared with TRBD2. There are 13 residues in the CDR3. J was trimmed by 12 bases and V by 6 bases; bases with no gene match: 11. Germline-derived CDR1 and CDR2 are DFQATT and SNEGSKA (reference sequence). CDR3: CSAPLAGGEVEYF. The CDR3, as DNA: TGCAGTGCCCCACTAGCGGGAGGTGAAGTTGAGTACTTC.

In its sample, this clonotype was seen a few times. The chain uses TRBV20-1 and TRBJ2-2, with a tentative D call TRBD2 (5 bases). Trimming removed 4 bases from V and 7 bases from J, with 19 bases in between. Germline CDR1 DFQATT, CDR2 SNEGSKA (reference sequence). This CDR3 contains 15 residues. The CDR3 nucleotides read TGCAGTGCTATTGATGCCAGAGGGAGTGGCGGGGAGCTGTTTTTT. The encoded protein is CSAIDARGSGGELFF.

This clonotype was observed many times. This chain connects TRBV12-3 or TRBV12-4 to TRBJ1-2; 9 bases line up with TRBD1. With V trimmed by 5 bases and J by 7 bases, 5 bases remained unmatched. This CDR3 comprises 13 residues. CDR3 DNA: TGTGCCAGCAGTGCCGGGACAGGGTTTGGCTACACCTTC. It is translated as CASSAGTGFGYTF.

V gene TRBV27 combines with J gene TRBJ1-5; possibly TRBD1 for D (6 bases). Per germline, CDR1 MNHEY and CDR2 SMNVEV (reference sequence). Between the trimmed V and J ends, which lost 5 bases and 4 bases, there was a span of 15 bases. This CDR3 is built from 15 residues. CDR3 DNA sequence: TGTGCCAGCAGTCTTACAGGGTTGGGAAATCAGCCCCAGCATTTT. The encoded protein is CASSLTGLGNQPQHF.

The chain combines TRBV6-5 with TRBJ1-1; D may be TRBD1 (6 bases). This CDR3 has 14 residues. The V gene's germline CDR1 is MNHEY and CDR2 SVGAGI. V was shortened by 7 bases and J by 5 bases, with 17 bases between the two germline ends. The chain's CDR3 is CASTRNRVGTEAFF. CDR3 DNA sequence: TGTGCCAGCACGCGGAACAGGGTGGGGACTGAAGCTTTCTTT.

This clonotype was counted many times. The chain links TRBV9 to TRBJ2-3; D remains ambiguous. The germline V and J ends were trimmed by 0 bases and 0 bases, with 8 bases remaining between them. Germline values: CDR1 SGDLS, CDR2 YYNGEE. CDR3 length: 15 amino acids. The CDR3 DNA follows: TGTGCCAGCAGCGTAGTGGGGTGGAGCACAGATACGCAGTATTTT. This encodes CASSVVGWSTDTQYF.

This clonotype was detected ten times or more. The chain is built from TRBV7-9 and TRBJ1-6, with TRBD1 matching over 7 bases. Per the germline V gene, CDR1 is SEHNR and CDR2 is FQNEAQ (reference sequence). The V segment lost 4 bases and the J segment 6 bases; nucleotides outside the gene matches: 3. The CDR3 length is 14 residues. The DNA of the CDR3 is TGTGCCAGCAGCTGGGACAGCCCTAATTCACCCCTCCACTTT. It codes for CASSWDSPNSPLHF.

This clonotype showed up many times. The gene calls are TRBV20-1 and TRBJ1-5, with 7 bases that match TRBD1. The CDR3 is 16 residues long. Germline loops: CDR1 DFQATT, CDR2 SNEGSKA (reference sequence). The V gene end was trimmed by 4 bases and the J gene end by 1 base; junction bases not matched to a gene: 10. CDR3 amino acids: CSATDRESRSNQPQHF. The CDR3 coding sequence is TGCAGTGCTACCGACAGGGAGTCAAGGAGCAATCAGCCCCAGCATTTT.

In its sample, this clonotype was seen many times. J is TRBJ2-2 and V is TRBV12-3 or TRBV12-4; D might be TRBD2 (6 bases). The V gene lost 6 bases and the J gene lost 10 bases, with 9 bases spanning the gap. CDR3 length: 11 amino acids. The CDR3, as DNA: TGTGCCAGCAGGGGACTGAAGGAGCTGTTTTTT. Its protein is CASRGLKELFF.

Many counts were recorded for this clonotype. The V gene is TRBV6-2 or TRBV6-3, the J gene TRBJ1-2, with D possibly being TRBD1 (5 bases). Between the trimmed V and J ends, which lost 4 bases and 3 bases, there was a span of 18 bases. From germline, CDR1 is MNHEY and CDR2 SVGEGT. This CDR3 has 16 amino acids. The CDR3 loop is CASSSKPGWGDYGYTF. In DNA, the CDR3 is TGTGCCAGCAGTTCGAAACCAGGATGGGGGGACTATGGCTACACCTTC.

Ten or more counts support this clonotype. The CDR3 is CSASGQEIEQYF. The CDR3 bases are TGCAGTGCTAGTGGACAGGAAATCGAGCAGTACTTC. This chain connects TRBV20-1 to TRBJ2-7; 7 positions match TRBD1. This CDR3 is built from 12 residues. V lost 3 bases and J lost 6; bases outside the gene matches: 5. Germline V CDR1 and CDR2: DFQATT, SNEGSKA (reference sequence).

This clonotype showed up many times. V usage is TRBV13 and J usage is TRBJ1-2; D is uncertain. The V end was cut by 0 bases, the J end by 4 bases, with 18 bases between. Germline V gives CDR1 PRHDT, CDR2 FYEKMQ (reference sequence). This CDR3 spans 17 amino acids. As DNA, the CDR3 is TGTGCCAGCAGCTTAGGTGCCGGGGTAGCGTCCCCCTATGGCTACACCTTC. This codes for CASSLGAGVASPYGYTF.

Only a few counts were recorded for this clonotype. A much larger clonotype is one base distant, so this may be a read error. The conserved phenylalanine or tryptophan is not found at the CDR3 terminus, so this likely reflects a read error. This chain links TRBV9 with TRBJ1-1; tentatively, D is TRBD1 (5 bases). Deletions cut 4 bases from V and 1 base from J, with 11 bases between. The CDR3 runs to 14 residues. Germline CDR1 reads SGDLS; CDR2 reads YYNGEE. Written as DNA, the CDR3 is TGTGCCAGCAGCCCCTGGGGGGAGAACACTGAAGCTTTCGTT. Protein product: CASSPWGENTEAFV.

This clonotype was seen repeatedly, ten times or more. The chain is built from TRBV7-9 and TRBJ2-1; 7 nucleotides agree with TRBD2. The CDR3 length is 12 residues. V trimming: 4 bases; J trimming: 10 bases; junction bases outside the gene matches: 4. Germline V gene sequence: CDR1 SEHNR, CDR2 FQNEAQ (reference sequence). In nucleotides, the CDR3 is TGTGCCAGCAGCTGGCCGGGAGGAGAGCAGTTCTTC. Translation: CASSWPGGEQFF.

The chain joins TRBV2 to TRBJ2-1; 11 bases are a match to TRBD2. The CDR3 runs to 16 residues. The germline V gene has CDR1 SNHLY and CDR2 FYNNEI. Trimming removed 4 bases from V and 4 bases from J; junction bases left unmatched: 6. The CDR3 sequence: CASSVGTSGGYNEQFF. CDR3 bases: TGTGCCAGCAGTGTAGGGACTAGCGGAGGATACAATGAGCAGTTCTTC.